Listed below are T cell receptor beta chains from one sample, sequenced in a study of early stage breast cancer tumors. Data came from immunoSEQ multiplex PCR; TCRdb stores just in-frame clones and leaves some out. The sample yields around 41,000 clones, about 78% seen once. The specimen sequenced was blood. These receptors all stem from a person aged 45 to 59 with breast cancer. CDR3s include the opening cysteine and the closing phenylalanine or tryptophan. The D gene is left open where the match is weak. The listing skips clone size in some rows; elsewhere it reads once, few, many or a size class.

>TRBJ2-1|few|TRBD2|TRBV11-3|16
CASSTRLAGGDYEQFF
TGTGCCAGCAGCACAAGACTAGCGGGAGGTGACTATGAGCAGTTCTTC
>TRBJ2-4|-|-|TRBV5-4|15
CASSLWGGPKNIQYF
TGTGCCAGCAGCCTCTGGGGGGGGCCTAAAAACATTCAGTACTTC
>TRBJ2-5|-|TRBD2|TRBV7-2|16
CASSPRQGAGGETQYF
TGTGCCAGCAGCCCTCGACAAGGGGCGGGAGGAGAGACCCAGTACTTC
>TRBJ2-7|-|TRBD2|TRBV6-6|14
CASTPGRTTYEQYF
TGTGCCAGCACCCCCGGGAGGACGACCTACGAGCAGTACTTC
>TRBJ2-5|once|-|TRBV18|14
CASSPPQGRETQYF
TGTGCCAGCTCACCACCCCAGGGCCGAGAGACCCAGTACTTC
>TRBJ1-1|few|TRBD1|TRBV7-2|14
CASSPRQGDTEAFF
TGTGCCAGCAGCCCCCGACAGGGGGACACTGAAGCTTTCTTT
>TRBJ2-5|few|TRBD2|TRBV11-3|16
CASSLGFLAGEETQYF
TGTGCCAGCAGCTTAGGATTCCTAGCGGGTGAGGAGACCCAGTACTTC
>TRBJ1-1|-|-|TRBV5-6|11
CASSFGFLAFF
TGTGCCAGCAGCTTCGGGTTTTTGGCTTTCTTT
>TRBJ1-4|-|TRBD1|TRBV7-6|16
CASSLAGTAIGEKLFF
TGTGCCAGCAGCTTAGCTGGGACAGCTATAGGGGAAAAACTGTTTTTT
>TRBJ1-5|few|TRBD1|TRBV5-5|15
CASSLGRGYMQPQHF
TGTGCCAGCAGCTTGGGCAGGGGGTATATGCAGCCCCAGCATTTT
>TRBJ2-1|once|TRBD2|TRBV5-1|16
CASTVLAGYSYNEQFF
TGCGCCAGCACCGTCCTAGCGGGCTACTCCTACAATGAGCAGTTCTTC
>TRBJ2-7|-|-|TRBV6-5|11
CASRLSGEQYF
TGTGCCAGCCGATTATCGGGGGAGCAGTACTTC